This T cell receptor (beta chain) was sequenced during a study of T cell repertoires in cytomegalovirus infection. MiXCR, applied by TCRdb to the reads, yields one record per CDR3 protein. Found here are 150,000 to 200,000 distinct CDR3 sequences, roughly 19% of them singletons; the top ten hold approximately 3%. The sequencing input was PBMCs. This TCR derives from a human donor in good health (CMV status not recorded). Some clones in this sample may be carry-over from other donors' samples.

The CDR3 nucleotides are TGTGCCAGCAGCTTACCCCAGGGAGGGGTCCAAGAGACCCAGTACTTC. Translation gives CASSLPQGGVQETQYF. The V gene is TRBV7-9, the J gene TRBJ2-5; 7 bases align to TRBD2. CDR1 is SEHNR, CDR2 FQNEAQ, per germline (reference sequence). V gave up 2 bases and J gave up 1 base; unmatched junction bases: 7. This CDR3 has 16 amino acids. Full variable domain (remainder filled in from reference TRBV7-9 and TRBJ2-5): DTGVSQNPRHKITKRGQNVTFRCDPISEHNRLYWYRQTLGQGPEFLTYFQNEAQLEKSRLLSDRFSAERPKGSFSTLEIQRTEQGDSAMYLCASSLPQGGVQETQYFGPGTRLLVL.